Here is one TCR beta chain with its context. The treatment was: randomized to nivolumab then ipilimumab (arm A) or the reverse (arm B). No patient had prior DNA-damaging chemotherapy. Sorted cells were live CD3+CD8+, lacking CD19 and CD56, from PBMCs. The sample comes from a study of sequential checkpoint blockade in melanoma. Assay used: immunoSEQ multiplex PCR; TCRdb lists only in-frame clones, some missing. This table holds roughly 30,000 clones, approximately 86% found once. The CDR3 consists of 13 residues. The ends were cut back, 7 bases at V and 3 bases at J, with 16 bases in the middle. Germline V gives CDR1 GTSNPN, CDR2 SVGIG (reference sequence).

This receptor was obtained from a human donor with melanoma. Here the sequenced sample was CD8+ T cells sorted from blood (inferred from file names), taken from a patient given nivolumab and ipilimumab in sequence. The chain carries TRBV30 and TRBJ2-7; D unresolved. CDR3 in amino acids: CAYAPKIGYEQYF. The CDR3, as DNA: TGTGCCTATGCCCCGAAGATCGGCTACGAGCAGTACTTC.